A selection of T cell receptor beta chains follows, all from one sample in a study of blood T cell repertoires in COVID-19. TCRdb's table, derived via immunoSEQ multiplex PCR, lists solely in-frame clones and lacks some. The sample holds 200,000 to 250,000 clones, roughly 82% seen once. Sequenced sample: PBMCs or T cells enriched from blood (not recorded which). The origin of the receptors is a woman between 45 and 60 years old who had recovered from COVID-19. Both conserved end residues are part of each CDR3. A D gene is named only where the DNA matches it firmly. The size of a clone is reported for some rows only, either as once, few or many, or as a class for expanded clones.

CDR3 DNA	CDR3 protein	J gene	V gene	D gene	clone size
TGTGCCAGCAGCTTATGGGGCAGTGAAGCTTTCTTT	CASSLWGSEAFF	TRBJ1-1	TRBV7-9	.	.
TGTGCCAGCAGTGGACAGGGTTATCAGCCCCAGCATTTT	CASSGQGYQPQHF	TRBJ1-5	TRBV12-3/TRBV12-4	TRBD1	.
TGTGCCAGCAGCTTATCCGGGTACCAAGAGACCCAGTACTTC	CASSLSGYQETQYF	TRBJ2-5	TRBV7-2	.	.
TGTGCCAGCAGTTACACAATAGGACAGGGGAACACTGAAGCTTTCTTT	CASSYTIGQGNTEAFF	TRBJ1-1	TRBV6-5	TRBD1	.
TGTGCCAGCAGCCCGGGGAGTACAGATACGCAGTATTTT	CASSPGSTDTQYF	TRBJ2-3	TRBV7-3	.	.
TGTGCCAGCAGTAGTCGACAGAGCACAGATACGCAGTATTTT	CASSSRQSTDTQYF	TRBJ2-3	TRBV28	.	.
TGTGCCAGCAGGGGACAGGCACCCTACGAGCAGTACTTC	CASRGQAPYEQYF	TRBJ2-7	TRBV28	TRBD1	.
TGTGCCAGTAGTTTCATTACCTCGGGGGAAAAACTGTTTTTT	CASSFITSGEKLFF	TRBJ1-4	TRBV19	.	once
TGTGCCAGCTGGAAGGAGCTCGGGAACACTGAAGCTTTCTTT	CASWKELGNTEAFF	TRBJ1-1	TRBV6-5	.	.
TGCGCCAGCAGCCGGAACCCTAGCGGGGGGAGCTCCTACGAGCAGTACTTC	CASSRNPSGGSSYEQYF	TRBJ2-7	TRBV5-1	TRBD2	few
TGTGCCAGCAGCTTAGCAGGGAACTCACCCCTCCACTTT	CASSLAGNSPLHF	TRBJ1-6	TRBV11-3	.	.
TGCGCCAGCAGTGAGTTGGGTAGCGGGAGAGTCTCCTACAATGAGCAGTTCTTC	CASSELGSGRVSYNEQFF	TRBJ2-1	TRBV10-2	TRBD2	.
TGTGCCAGCAGCCGCGACATAAACTATGGCTACACCTTC	CASSRDINYGYTF	TRBJ1-2	TRBV7-2	.	.
TGTGCCAGCGCAGATCCGGGACTCTCAGGGAATGAGCAGTTCTTC	CASADPGLSGNEQFF	TRBJ2-1	TRBV6-5	.	.
TGCGCCAGCTCCGCGAGGGGGCCAGGAGATACGCAGTATTTT	CASSARGPGDTQYF	TRBJ2-3	TRBV5-1	TRBD1	.
TGTGCCAGCAGGGGCGGGGGCATCACTGAAGCTTTCTTT	CASRGGGITEAFF	TRBJ1-1	TRBV6-5	.	.
TGTGCCAGCAGCCCAGTCTTCGTCTCCTACAATGAGCAGTTCTTC	CASSPVFVSYNEQFF	TRBJ2-1	TRBV28	.	.
TGTGCCAGCAGCTTAAGGGGGTCCCTCTCTGGGGCCAACGTCCTGACTTTC	CASSLRGSLSGANVLTF	TRBJ2-6	TRBV7-2	.	.
TGTGCCAGCAGCTCGAATGGAGTCAGCAATCAGCCCCAGCATTTT	CASSSNGVSNQPQHF	TRBJ1-5	TRBV7-2	.	.
TGCAGCGTTGTAGCGGGGAACCAAGAGACCCAGTACTTC	CSVVAGNQETQYF	TRBJ2-5	TRBV29-1	TRBD2	.
TGTGCCAGTAGTACCGGGGGGTTTAGCGGACGAAACGGGCAGTACTTC	CASSTGGFSGRNGQYF	TRBJ2-7	TRBV19	TRBD2	.
TGTGCCAGCAGACAGGGAAGGACTGAAGCTTTCTTT	CASRQGRTEAFF	TRBJ1-1	TRBV27	.	.
TGTGCCAGCAGCTTAGCGATAGCGACGGAGGAGACCCAGTACTTC	CASSLAIATEETQYF	TRBJ2-5	TRBV7-9	.	.
TGTGCCAGCAGTCGGACTAGCGGGGCCACAGATACGCAGTATTTT	CASSRTSGATDTQYF	TRBJ2-3	TRBV7-2	TRBD2	.
TGTGCCAGCAGCTTAGTCTCGACAGGCCCATCCGAGCAGTACTTC	CASSLVSTGPSEQYF	TRBJ2-7	TRBV7-2	.	.
TGTGCCAGCAGCTTCCTCCAGGAGACCCAGTACTTC	CASSFLQETQYF	TRBJ2-5	TRBV12-3/TRBV12-4	.	.
TGTGCCAGCAGTTACTCCGACACTCTAGCTGCTGAGCAGTACTTC	CASSYSDTLAAEQYF	TRBJ2-7	TRBV6-2/TRBV6-3	.	.
TGCGCCAGCAGCTTTGGGACAGGGCAAAATTCACCCCTCCACTTT	CASSFGTGQNSPLHF	TRBJ1-6	TRBV5-1	TRBD1	.
TGTGCCAGCAGTTTATTAGCGGCCAATGAGCAGTTCTTC	CASSLLAANEQFF	TRBJ2-1	TRBV27	.	.
TGCAGCGTGTGGGACAGACGTTTATACGAGCAGTACTTC	CSVWDRRLYEQYF	TRBJ2-7	TRBV29-1	TRBD1	.
TGCGCCAGCAGGGGACAGTCGGTAGGCGATGGCTACACCTTC	CASRGQSVGDGYTF	TRBJ1-2	TRBV4-1	TRBD1	.
TGTGCCAGCAGCCAATCGGGACAGCCGAACACTGAAGCTTTCTTT	CASSQSGQPNTEAFF	TRBJ1-1	TRBV7-2	TRBD1	.
TGCGCCAGCAGCCAGAGGACAGGGAAGTTCACCGGGGAGCTGTTTTTT	CASSQRTGKFTGELFF	TRBJ2-2	TRBV4-1	TRBD1	.
TGTGCCAGCTCACTTTCAGGGACTAGCTCCGAGCAGTACTTC	CASSLSGTSSEQYF	TRBJ2-7	TRBV18	TRBD2	few
TGCAGCGTGGTGCCGGGACAGGGTTTCCAAGAGACCCAGTACTTC	CSVVPGQGFQETQYF	TRBJ2-5	TRBV29-1	TRBD1	.
TGTGCCATCAGTGAGTCAGGGACAGGGCCCACTGAAGCTTTCTTT	CAISESGTGPTEAFF	TRBJ1-1	TRBV10-3	TRBD1	once
TGCGCCAGCAGCCAAGATCTTCCGACAGGGGTAAAGAATGAGCAGTTCTTC	CASSQDLPTGVKNEQFF	TRBJ2-1	TRBV4-3	TRBD1	few
TGTGCCAGTAGTATATCTGTGAACACTGAAGCTTTCTTT	CASSISVNTEAFF	TRBJ1-1	TRBV19	.	few
TGTGCCAGCAGGGGGGACAAAACTAATGAAAAACTGTTTTTT	CASRGDKTNEKLFF	TRBJ1-4	TRBV28	.	.
TGTGCTAGCAGCCATAGCGGGAGGCCTGGGGAGACCCAGTACTTC	CASSHSGRPGETQYF	TRBJ2-5	TRBV7-7	TRBD2	.
TGTGCCAGCAGTGCCGAGCGTAATGAAAAACTGTTTTTT	CASSAERNEKLFF	TRBJ1-4	TRBV2	.	once
TGTGCCAGCAGCACAACTAGCGTGAACACCGGGGAGCTGTTTTTT	CASSTTSVNTGELFF	TRBJ2-2	TRBV7-2	TRBD2	.
TGTGCCAGCAGCGTAGAGCCTAGCGGGGGGGCCCCAGATACGCAGTATTTT	CASSVEPSGGAPDTQYF	TRBJ2-3	TRBV9	TRBD2	.
TGTGCCAGCAGCTTGTGGGTAGCGGGCACAGATACGCAGTATTTT	CASSLWVAGTDTQYF	TRBJ2-3	TRBV5-5	.	few
TGTGCCAGCAGTTTAGGGGGGGGGCTGAATGAGCAGTTCTTC	CASSLGGGLNEQFF	TRBJ2-1	TRBV27	.	.
TGTGCCAGCAGCTTGTCCCCAGGGGGAAACACCGGGGAGCTGTTTTTT	CASSLSPGGNTGELFF	TRBJ2-2	TRBV5-5	TRBD1	once
TGCAGCGTTGGTAGCTCTCTCCTGGACGAGCAGTACTTC	CSVGSSLLDEQYF	TRBJ2-7	TRBV29-1	.	once
TGCAGCGTTCCGGGACAGGGGTGGACTGAAGCTTTCTTT	CSVPGQGWTEAFF	TRBJ1-1	TRBV29-1	TRBD1	.
TGTGCCTGGAAGGTTGGACTAGCGGGGATTAGCTCCTACAATGAGCAGTTCTTC	CAWKVGLAGISSYNEQFF	TRBJ2-1	TRBV30	TRBD2	.
TGCAGCGTTGGGGAGGCGGGGTCGAGCAATCAGCCCCAGCATTTT	CSVGEAGSSNQPQHF	TRBJ1-5	TRBV29-1	.	.
TGTGCCAGCAACCCGACAGGGGGGACAGATACGCAGTATTTT	CASNPTGGTDTQYF	TRBJ2-3	TRBV28	TRBD1	.
TGTGCCAGCAGCCCAGGGGGTACGGGAAACACCATATATTTT	CASSPGGTGNTIYF	TRBJ1-3	TRBV7-9	TRBD1	.
TGTGCCAGCAGTTTACCGGGACAGGGCAATCAGCCCCAGCATTTT	CASSLPGQGNQPQHF	TRBJ1-5	TRBV28	TRBD1	.
TGTGCCATCAGTGAGTGGACTAGCGGGGGGCAGACAGATACGCAGTATTTT	CAISEWTSGGQTDTQYF	TRBJ2-3	TRBV10-3	TRBD2	.
TGTGCCAGCAGTGCACTCACTAGCGGCCAAAGCAAAAACATTCAGTACTTC	CASSALTSGQSKNIQYF	TRBJ2-4	TRBV2	TRBD2	.